Below are 5 T cell receptor beta chains sequenced from a single sample in a study of post-analysis software for immune sequencing data. Points from the study as a whole: Five or six TRBV segments, TRBV5-6, TRBV5-1 and TRBV20-1 among them, were found more frequent in patients than controls.

Every TCR beta cDNA library bore unique molecular identifiers. Via MiXCR, TCRdb re-called the PCR reads, giving one row per CDR3 protein. The sample carries 650,000 to 850,000 distinct CDR3 sequences, just over 45% recorded once. Their antigens are not known. The sample comprised blood. These receptors came from a girl under 18 with multiple sclerosis.

This chain connects TRBV4-1 to TRBJ2-2, with D possibly being TRBD2 (5 bases). The CDR3 extends over 14 amino acids. Germline CDR1 is MGHRA and CDR2 is YSYEKL. The V end was cut by 3 bases, the J end by 6 bases, with 11 bases between. CDR3 bases: TGCGCCAGCAGCCATGGACTTCTTTCCGGGGAGCTGTTTTTT. It yields the protein CASSHGLLSGELFF.

This sequence joins TRBV7-2 and TRBJ2-1, with 7 bases fitting TRBD2. The end of the DNA aligns better with TRBJ2-7, so the J call may be wrong. The germline CDR1 and CDR2 sequences are SGHTA and FQGNSA. The CDR3 length is 16 residues. DNA for the CDR3: TGTGCCAGCAGCCCCCTCCTAGGGAGGGATTCCTACGAGCAGTACTTC. Protein product: CASSPLLGRDSYEQYF.

The chain couples TRBV21-1 to TRBJ2-7. TRBV21-1 is annotated as a pseudogene. This CDR3 contains 11 residues. CDR3 amino acids: CASSSNHEQYF. In nucleotides, the CDR3 is TGTGCCAGCAGCAGTAACCACGAGCAGTACTTC.

This clonotype was detected only once. CDR3 DNA: TGTGCCAGCAGCCAACGGACAGGGGCCTACAATGAGCAGTTCTTC. It is translated as CASSQRTGAYNEQFF. The rearrangement links TRBV5-5 to TRBJ2-1, with 9 bases matching TRBD1. The V gene's germline CDR1 is SGHKS and CDR2 YYEKEE (reference sequence). The ends lost 4 bases at V and 2 bases at J; junction bases unmatched: 4. CDR3 length: 15 amino acids.

The V call is TRBV5-6, the J call TRBJ2-3; 8 nucleotides line up with TRBD2. Germline CDR1 SGHDT, CDR2 YYEEEE. Germline trimming cut 4 bases from V and 0 bases from J; bases unmatched to any gene: 7. This CDR3 comprises 16 residues. CDR3 nucleotides: TGTGCCAGCAGCCCTACTAGCGGCCCTAGCACAGATACGCAGTATTTT. It specifies CASSPTSGPSTDTQYF.